This entry describes one T cell receptor (beta chain). This entry belongs to a study of blood T cell repertoires in COVID-19. Clinical history as reported by participants underpinned cohort assignment. V lost 4 bases, J lost 1 base, and 9 bases lay in between. CDR3 length: 14 amino acids. Looked up from germline, CDR1 is MNHEY and CDR2 is SVGAGI. The data were produced by immunoSEQ multiplex PCR, yet TCRdb's version contains in-frame clones alone and is incomplete. The sample lists roughly 58,000 clones, around two thirds occurring once. The J gene is TRBJ2-3, the V gene TRBV6-5; TRBD1 is a possible D gene (6 bases). This TCR came from an older woman who had been exposed to COVID-19. The source material was PBMCs or T cells enriched from blood (not recorded which). This CDR3 reads CASSSRGGTDTQYF. CDR3 coding DNA: TGTGCCAGCAGTTCCAGGGGTGGCACAGATACGCAGTATTTT.